The 30 T cell receptor beta chains listed next were all sequenced from one sample in a study of blood T cells in healthy people across ages. Together with a sample-barcoded 5' primer, a J-beta primer mix was included in a second PCR lasting roughly 7 to 11 cycles. TCRdb used MiXCR to reprocess the 5' RACE reads, holding one entry per CDR3 protein. The sample includes 1,100,000 or so distinct CDR3 sequences, under 55% of them seen just once. Sequenced: blood. The receptor set was obtained from a woman between 55 and 75 years old in good health.

V is TRBV25-1 and J is TRBJ2-1; 7 bases are a match to TRBD2. From germline, CDR1 is MGHDK and CDR2 SYGVNS. The CDR3 is 15 residues long. Unmatched junction bases numbered 10, after V lost 7 bases and J lost 4 bases. The CDR3 DNA is TGTGCCAGCAACGGCTTGGGACTAAATTACAATGAGCAGTTCTTC. Translated: CASNGLGLNYNEQFF. Supplemented by reference TRBV25-1 and TRBJ2-1, the full variable domain reads EADIYQTPRYLVIGTGKKITLECSQTMGHDKMYWYQQDPGMELHLIHYSYGVNSTEKGDLSSESTVSRIRTEHFPLTLESARPSHTSQYLCASNGLGLNYNEQFFGPGTRLTVL.

This clonotype was recorded a few times. The V call is TRBV7-9, the J call TRBJ2-6; 9 bases align to TRBD1. Germline V gives CDR1 SEHNR, CDR2 FQNEAQ (reference sequence). After removal of 5 bases from V and 1 base from J, the junction contained 9 bases not matched to a gene. This CDR3 has 18 residues. CDR3 amino acids: CASSHPRDRESGANVLTF. The CDR3 DNA reads as TGTGCCAGCAGCCACCCAAGGGACAGGGAATCTGGGGCCAACGTCCTGACTTTC.

This sequence joins TRBV20-1 and TRBJ2-3; TRBD2 agrees at 9 bases. Germline CDR1 is DFQATT and CDR2 is SNEGSKA (reference sequence). Trimming removed 5 bases from V and 0 bases from J; junction bases left unmatched: 6. The CDR3 is made up of 15 amino acids. The DNA of the CDR3 is TGCAGTGCTTCCTCTAGCGGGGCTAGCACAGATACGCAGTATTTT. Its translation is CSASSSGASTDTQYF.

This clonotype was detected ten times or more. The chain has TRBV6-2 or TRBV6-3 and TRBJ1-1, with a weak D call TRBD1 (5 bases). Trimming took 4 bases from V and 0 from J, leaving 15 bases between them. Germline V lookup: CDR1 MNHEY, CDR2 SVGEGT. This CDR3 is 16 amino acids long. The CDR3, as DNA: TGTGCCAGCAGTTCTCTTACAGGCGTCATGAACACTGAAGCTTTCTTT. It translates to CASSSLTGVMNTEAFF.

V and J are TRBV6-6 and TRBJ1-5, with unresolved D. Per germline, CDR1 MNHNY and CDR2 SVGAGI (reference sequence). V was shortened by 8 bases and J by 0 bases, with 8 bases between the two germline ends. This CDR3 is 13 amino acids long. CDR3 coding DNA: TGTGCCAGCCAAAAATATAGCAATCAGCCCCAGCATTTT. It codes for CASQKYSNQPQHF.

The chain combines TRBV20-1 with TRBJ1-6; TRBD1 matches at 11 bases. The V gene's germline CDR1 is DFQATT and CDR2 SNEGSKA (reference sequence). The junction had 7 bases not matched to a gene; V was cut back by 6 bases and J by 6 bases. The length of the CDR3 is 15 residues. The CDR3 sequence is CSARTGGASNSPLHF. The CDR3 DNA sequence: TGCAGTGCCAGGACAGGGGGCGCCTCTAATTCACCCCTCCACTTT.

The V call is TRBV29-1, the J call TRBJ2-7; 9 bases line up with TRBD1. This CDR3 spans 14 amino acids. V was clipped by 7 bases and J by 6 bases; unmatched bases: 13. Germline assignment: CDR1 SQVTM and CDR2 ANQGSEA. The CDR3 nucleotides are TGCAGCGGCGCCCCCGGGACAGGGAACGGCGAGCAGTACTTC. Encoded protein: CSGAPGTGNGEQYF.

This chain links TRBV5-5 with TRBJ2-7; maybe TRBD1 (6 bases). In germline, CDR1 is SGHKS, CDR2 YYEKEE (reference sequence). The CDR3 spans 16 residues. Between the trimmed V and J ends, which lost 4 bases and 4 bases, there was a span of 21 bases. CDR3 sequence reads: CASSLGALRARYEQYF. The CDR3 nucleotides are TGTGCCAGCAGCCTGGGGGCACTAAGGGCACGATACGAGCAGTACTTC.

V usage is TRBV5-1 and J usage is TRBJ2-7; 10 nucleotides align to TRBD1. Germline values: CDR1 SGHRS, CDR2 YFSETQ. Germline trimming cut 0 bases from V and 5 bases from J; bases unmatched to any gene: 5. The CDR3 is 15 residues long. This chain's CDR3 is CASSLAATGGNEQYF. DNA of the CDR3: TGCGCCAGCAGCTTGGCCGCGACAGGGGGCAACGAGCAGTACTTC. The full variable domain, in which reference TRBV5-1 and TRBJ2-7 provide the parts outside the CDR3, is KAGVTQTPRYLIKTRGQQVTLSCSPISGHRSVSWYQQTPGQGLQFLFEYFSETQRNKGNFPGRFSGRQFSNSRSEMNVSTLELGDSALYLCASSLAATGGNEQYFGPGTRLTVT.

The chain couples TRBV29-1 to TRBJ1-2, with 8 bases matching TRBD1. This CDR3 is 13 amino acids long. V trimming: 6 bases; J trimming: 1 base; junction bases outside the gene matches: 4. Germline CDR1 is SQVTM and CDR2 is ANQGSEA. CDR3 sequence reads: CSVRQGINYGYTF. The CDR3 DNA reads TGCAGCGTCAGACAGGGGATTAACTATGGCTACACCTTC.

The chain couples TRBV13 to TRBJ2-3; D remains unclear. CDR3 size: 16 residues. CDR1 PRHDT and CDR2 FYEKMQ come from the germline V gene (reference sequence). V lost 6 bases, J lost 2 bases, and 18 bases lay in between. CDR3 residues: CASSPPRAEATDTQYF. The CDR3 DNA reads as TGTGCCAGCAGTCCTCCCCGGGCGGAAGCCACAGATACGCAGTATTTT. Full variable domain (missing parts from reference TRBV13 and TRBJ2-3): AAGVIQSPRHLIKEKRETATLKCYPIPRHDTVYWYQQGPGQDPQFLISFYEKMQSDKGSIPDRFSAQQFSDYHSELNMSSLELGDSALYFCASSPPRAEATDTQYFGPGTRLTVL.

This clonotype was seen only once. The junction departs from germline at one end; a sequencing error may be responsible. The gene calls are TRBV20-1 and TRBJ2-4, with 7 bases aligning to TRBD1. The DNA matches TRBJ2-5 better at its end, which makes the J call doubtful. The CDR3 length is 14 residues. Germline V gene lookup returns CDR1 DFQATT and CDR2 SNEGSKA (reference sequence). The CDR3 here is CRASRTGVGETQYF. CDR3 DNA sequence: TGCAGGGCTAGTCGAACAGGGGTGGGAGAGACCCAGTACTTC.

This chain uses TRBV10-3 with TRBJ2-7; 8 nucleotides agree with TRBD1. The CDR3 runs 13 residues. Per germline, CDR1 ENHRY and CDR2 SYGVKD. V lost 7 bases, J lost 3 bases, and 5 bases stayed unmatched. The CDR3 DNA sequence: TGTGCCATCATGAAGGGGACAGGCTACGAGCAGTACTTC. Translating it yields CAIMKGTGYEQYF.

The chain recombines TRBV28 with TRBJ2-7, with D unresolved. TRBJ2-5 explains the end of the DNA better; the J call may be wrong. This CDR3 region has 13 residues. From germline, CDR1 is MDHEN and CDR2 SYDVKM. This CDR3 is CASSVGRIETQYF. CDR3 DNA sequence: TGTGCCAGCAGTGTAGGGCGGATAGAGACCCAGTACTTC.

V gene TRBV2 combines with J gene TRBJ2-7; no clear D. CDR1 and CDR2 (germline): SNHLY, FYNNEI. The CDR3 sequence is 12 residues long. Trimming cost V 4 bases and J 6 bases, with 10 bases left between them. The CDR3 spells CASSVDTGEQYF. The CDR3 DNA reads as TGTGCCAGCAGTGTCGACACTGGCGAGCAGTACTTC.

In this sample, this clonotype turned up a few times. V is TRBV20-1 and J is TRBJ2-5; D is possibly TRBD1 (6 bases). The J call could be wrong; TRBJ2-7 is a better fit for the DNA end. There are 13 residues in the CDR3. Looked up from germline, CDR1 is DFQATT and CDR2 is SNEGSKA (reference sequence). CDR3 DNA sequence: TGCAGTGCCACAGGGAATTTGGGCTACGAGCAGTACTTC. It is translated as CSATGNLGYEQYF.

This clonotype showed up just a few times. The V gene is TRBV7-2, the J gene TRBJ1-2; D remains unclear. Germline CDR1 and CDR2: SGHTA and FQGNSA. This CDR3 contains 14 residues. V was pared by 1 base and J by 4 bases, with 10 bases between. In DNA form, the CDR3 reads TGTGCCAGCAGCTTAGTACCGGCTACCTATGGCTACACCTTC. Protein product: CASSLVPATYGYTF.

This clonotype has a handful of counts. V usage is TRBV4-1 and J usage is TRBJ2-4, with no clear D. TRBJ2-7 explains the end of the DNA better; the J call may be wrong. From germline, CDR1 is MGHRA and CDR2 YSYEKL. The CDR3 has 14 residues. The CDR3 region is CASSQNSLQLEQYF. The DNA for the CDR3 is TGCGCCAGCAGCCAAAATAGTCTCCAGCTCGAGCAGTACTTC.

This clonotype has only a few counts. The gene calls are TRBV5-1 and TRBJ2-1; 8 positions match TRBD2. Germline lookup yields CDR1 SGHRS and CDR2 YFSETQ. Germline trimming cut 4 bases from V and 2 bases from J; bases unmatched to any gene: 2. The CDR3 runs 14 residues. The CDR3, as DNA: TGCGCCAGCAGCCGGGAGGGCGCCTACAATGAGCAGTTCTTC. It translates to CASSREGAYNEQFF.

This rearrangement joins TRBV6-5 to TRBJ2-1, with 14 bases that match TRBD2. CDR1 and CDR2 (germline): MNHEY, SVGAGI. After removal of 2 bases from V and 9 bases from J, the junction contained 12 bases not matched to a gene. The CDR3 is made up of 18 amino acids. DNA of the CDR3: TGTGCCAGCAGTTACGAAGCTCCGGGGACTAGCGGGAGCTTTGAGCAGTTCTTC. This gives the protein CASSYEAPGTSGSFEQFF.

Comment on this clonotype: A much larger clone differs from this one at a single base, so this may be a read error. This chain connects TRBV5-1 to TRBJ2-1; maybe TRBD2 (5 bases). Germline lookup yields CDR1 SGHRS and CDR2 YFSETQ. The CDR3 has 15 amino acids. V was shortened by 3 bases and J by 5 bases, with 15 bases between the two germline ends. DNA of the CDR3: TGCGCCAGCAGCTGGGTCTCGGGGTTTAACAATGAGCAGTTCTTC. Translation: CASSWVSGFNNEQFF.

This clonotype was seen more than once but under ten times. CDR3 DNA: TGTGCCAGCAGTGACATCACACCCTACGAGCAGTACTTC. Translating it yields CASSDITPYEQYF. The chain joins TRBV2 to TRBJ2-7, with D unresolved. Germline V gives CDR1 SNHLY, CDR2 FYNNEI. V gave up 3 bases and J gave up 2 bases, with 8 bases separating them. The CDR3 contains 13 residues.

This clonotype was counted only a few times. The chain links TRBV9 to TRBJ2-2, with D maybe TRBD2 (5 bases). Germline V CDR1 and CDR2: SGDLS, YYNGEE. CDR3 length equals 15 residues. Trimming took 0 bases from V and 0 from J, leaving 6 bases between them. CDR3 nucleotide sequence: TGTGCCAGCAGCGTAGCGGGAACGAACACCGGGGAGCTGTTTTTT. As protein: CASSVAGTNTGELFF.

To note about this clonotype: An end of the junction does not agree with germline; a read error may underlie this. This chain joins TRBV7-3 and TRBJ1-1; D not resolved. Germline values: CDR1 SGHTA, CDR2 FQGTGA. The CDR3 loop spans 14 amino acids. In DNA form, the CDR3 reads TGTGCCTGCAGCCCGATTCATGGGGACACTGAAGCTTTCTTT. Protein product: CACSPIHGDTEAFF.

V and J are TRBV7-9 and TRBJ2-5; D is perhaps TRBD1 or TRBD2 (5 bases each). Between the trimmed V and J ends, which lost 2 bases and 2 bases, there was a span of 12 bases. This CDR3 comprises 15 residues. Germline-derived CDR1 and CDR2 are SEHNR and FQNEAQ (reference sequence). This CDR3 reads CASSLSGRGQETQYF. The CDR3 region has the DNA TGTGCCAGCAGCTTAAGCGGAAGGGGTCAAGAGACCCAGTACTTC. The entire variable domain, with the rest obtained from reference TRBV7-9 and TRBJ2-5, is as follows: DTGVSQNPRHKITKRGQNVTFRCDPISEHNRLYWYRQTLGQGPEFLTYFQNEAQLEKSRLLSDRFSAERPKGSFSTLEIQRTEQGDSAMYLCASSLSGRGQETQYFGPGTRLLVL.

V usage is TRBV30 and J usage is TRBJ2-1; tentative D call: TRBD2 (6 bases). Trimming removed 0 bases from V and 8 bases from J, with 14 bases in between. Germline CDR1 and CDR2: GTSNPN and SVGIG (reference sequence). The CDR3 loop spans 14 amino acids. CDR3 sequence: CAWSVVGRSDEQFF. In DNA, the CDR3 is TGTGCCTGGAGTGTAGTCGGGAGATCGGATGAGCAGTTCTTC.

This clonotype was counted only a few times. The V gene is TRBV6-5, the J gene TRBJ2-7, with 9 bases matching TRBD2. V dropped 5 bases and J dropped 2; count of bases not matched to a gene: 4. In germline, CDR1 is MNHEY, CDR2 SVGAGI. This CDR3 region has 14 residues. The CDR3 loop reads CASSISGGTYEQYF. The DNA for the CDR3 is TGTGCCAGCAGTATTAGCGGGGGTACCTACGAGCAGTACTTC.

Turning to this clonotype: A much larger clone differs from this one at a single base, so this may be a read error. The J gene is TRBJ2-7, the V gene TRBV12-3 or TRBV12-4; D unclear. CDR3 length: 13 amino acids. The CDR3 reads CACSFGNSYEQYF. The DNA of the CDR3 is TGTGCCTGCAGTTTCGGCAATTCCTACGAGCAGTACTTC.

The V and J genes are TRBV14 and TRBJ2-1; 11 bases agree with TRBD2. Germline CDR1 SGHDN, CDR2 FVKESK. The CDR3 covers 15 residues. V gave up 1 base and J gave up 9 bases; unmatched junction bases: 5. Here the CDR3 reads CASSQASGRSGEQFF. CDR3 DNA sequence: TGTGCCAGCAGCCAAGCTAGCGGGAGGAGCGGTGAGCAGTTCTTC.

The chain uses TRBV20-1 and TRBJ1-5; D not certain. The germline V gene encodes CDR1 DFQATT and CDR2 SNEGSKA (reference sequence). V dropped 3 bases and J dropped 5 bases, with 14 bases sitting between them. CDR3 size: 14 residues. CDR3 sequence: CSASPGYGDQPQHF. CDR3 in DNA: TGCAGTGCTAGCCCTGGGTATGGCGATCAGCCCCAGCATTTT.